The 16 T cell receptor beta chains in this list originate from one sample, sequenced in a study of cytomegalovirus exposure and HLA in healthy donors. Primers for the PCR totalled 60 Vbeta and 13 Jbeta. Clones were sequenced by immunoSEQ multiplex PCR, and TCRdb holds only the in-frame ones, with some missing. The sample contains around 300,000 clones, 70% to 90% of which appear only once. The material sequenced was PBMCs. The receptors were sampled from a woman between 40 and 55 years old in good health and CMV-seropositive.

The chain links TRBV30 to TRBJ2-1; 13 nucleotides agree with TRBD2. This CDR3 has 17 amino acids. The germline V gene encodes CDR1 GTSNPN and CDR2 SVGIG (reference sequence). J was trimmed by 10 bases and V by 8 bases; bases with no gene match: 20. This CDR3 reads CARSEDRTSGSGGEQFF. For the CDR3, the DNA is TGTGCCCGCTCGGAGGATCGGACTAGCGGGAGTGGGGGCGAGCAGTTCTTC.

The rearrangement joins TRBV18 to TRBJ2-2, with D unclear. Germline CDR1 is KGHSH and CDR2 is LQKENI. The length of the CDR3 is 16 residues. With 1 base removed from V and 4 bases from J, the gap between germline ends came to 13 bases. CDR3 protein: CASSPQETAGTGELFF. The CDR3, as DNA: TGTGCCAGCTCACCACAGGAGACCGCCGGCACCGGGGAGCTGTTTTTT.

V usage is TRBV7-6 and J usage is TRBJ1-2; the D gene is possibly TRBD1 (5 bases). V lost 5 bases to trimming and J lost 2 bases, with 21 bases between them. The CDR3 covers 17 residues. The germline V gene encodes CDR1 SGHVS and CDR2 FNYEAQ. The CDR3 DNA reads as TGTGCCAGCAGCACCTCCGGGTGGGGGGTGAGGAACTATGGCTACACCTTC. Translated, it gives CASSTSGWGVRNYGYTF.

The chain is built from TRBV20-1 and TRBJ2-7; D may be TRBD2 (6 bases). CDR3 length: 11 amino acids. Per germline, CDR1 DFQATT and CDR2 SNEGSKA (reference sequence). The germline V and J ends were trimmed by 7 bases and 9 bases, with 16 bases remaining between them. The CDR3 protein is CSGSAGPWQYF. In nucleotides, the CDR3 is TGCAGTGGTTCGGCGGGACCCTGGCAGTACTTC.

The chain carries TRBV27 and TRBJ1-1; 8 bases are shared with TRBD1. Germline CDR1 reads MNHEY; CDR2 reads SMNVEV (reference sequence). V shed 8 bases and J 1 base; nucleotides not matched to a gene: 6. The CDR3 is made up of 14 amino acids. The CDR3 region is CASRTTGANTEAFF. The CDR3 DNA reads TGTGCCAGCCGGACGACAGGGGCGAACACTGAAGCTTTCTTT.

The chain carries TRBV14 and TRBJ2-7; D possibly corresponds to TRBD2 (5 bases). V was clipped by 1 base and J by 3 bases, with 13 bases between them. Germline V gene sequence: CDR1 SGHDN, CDR2 FVKESK. This CDR3 is 15 amino acids long. CDR3 coding DNA: TGTGCCAGCAGCCAAGGGGTAGCGCAAGACTACGAGCAGTACTTC. This gives the protein CASSQGVAQDYEQYF.

This rearrangement joins TRBV6-1 to TRBJ2-3; D is ambiguous. Germline CDR1 reads MNHNS; CDR2 reads SASEGT. Trimming took 10 bases from V and 0 from J, leaving 14 bases between them. CDR3 length equals 14 residues. The CDR3 loop reads CATVSQPSTDTQYF. The DNA for the CDR3 is TGTGCCACCGTATCACAGCCTAGCACAGATACGCAGTATTTT.

With regard to this clone: An end of the junction does not agree with germline; a read error may underlie this. V and J are TRBV5-6 and TRBJ2-6; 10 positions agree with TRBD1. The CDR3 consists of 16 residues. Germline CDR1 SGHDT, CDR2 YYEEEE. The CDR3 DNA is TGTGCCAGCCGGGACAGGGGCCTCGGTGGGGCCAACGGCCTGACTTTC. The encoded protein is CASRDRGLGGANGLTF. The whole variable domain, remainder taken from reference TRBV5-6 and TRBJ2-6, is DAGVTQSPTHLIKTRGQQVTLRCSPKSGHDTVSWYQQALGQGPQFIFQYYEEEERQRGNFPDRFSGHQFPNYSSELNVNALLLGDSALYLCASRDRGLGGANGLTFGAGSRLTVL.

This clone was detected only a few times. V and J are TRBV27 and TRBJ2-5; 9 bases are shared with TRBD1. The trim removed 6 bases at V and 6 bases at J, leaving 8 bases unmatched. The CDR3 loop spans 14 amino acids. Germline V gene data show CDR1 as MNHEY and CDR2 as SMNVEV (reference sequence). This chain's CDR3 is CASRPDRGLKTQYF. As DNA, the CDR3 is TGTGCCAGCAGACCGGACAGGGGCCTTAAGACCCAGTACTTC.

The chain couples TRBV11-3 to TRBJ2-6, with 11 bases lining up with TRBD2. The CDR3 consists of 19 residues. V shed 4 bases and J 2 bases; nucleotides not matched to a gene: 10. CDR1 SGHNT and CDR2 YENEEA come from the germline V gene. CDR3 DNA: TGTGCCAGCAGCTCTCACGTGACTAGCGGGATGACTGGGGCCAACGTCCTGACTTTC. Protein product: CASSSHVTSGMTGANVLTF.

Comment on this clone: The same CDR3 arises from other DNA sequences in this sample as well. The V and J genes are TRBV27 and TRBJ1-5, with 8 bases matching TRBD1. Per the germline V gene, CDR1 is MNHEY and CDR2 is SMNVEV (reference sequence). This CDR3 is built from 15 residues. Unmatched junction bases numbered 0, after V lost 0 bases and J lost 2 bases. The CDR3 bases are TGTGCCAGCAGTTTATCACAGGGGGGCAATCAGCCCCAGCATTTT. Amino acid sequence: CASSLSQGGNQPQHF.

A word on this clone: Other DNA sequences from this sample encode an identical CDR3 as well. The chain couples TRBV4-3 to TRBJ2-1, with D perhaps TRBD2 (6 bases). The ends were cut back, 1 base at V and 0 bases at J, with 10 bases in the middle. The length of the CDR3 is 16 residues. The germline V gene encodes CDR1 LGHNA and CDR2 YSLEER. The CDR3 loop is CASSQGRGSSYNEQFF. As DNA, the CDR3 is TGCGCCAGCAGCCAAGGGCGGGGCTCCTCCTACAATGAGCAGTTCTTC.

The chain recombines TRBV10-3 with TRBJ2-7; 12 bases are a match to TRBD2. This CDR3 has 16 residues. Losses at the gene ends were 3 bases for V and 9 bases for J; bases not matched to a gene: 12. Germline-derived CDR1 and CDR2 are ENHRY and SYGVKD. The CDR3 DNA reads TGTGCCATCAGTGATCTGACTAGCGGGGGATCTTTTTCGCAGTACTTC. Residues: CAISDLTSGGSFSQYF.

This clone is a singleton in its sample. The V gene is TRBV28, the J gene TRBJ2-1; D possibly corresponds to TRBD2 (5 bases). The ends were cut back, 11 bases at V and 3 bases at J, with 8 bases in the middle. Germline V gives CDR1 MDHEN, CDR2 SYDVKM. The CDR3 totals 11 residues. Written as DNA, the CDR3 is TGTGCCGGAGGCGTCTACAATGAGCAGTTCTTC. It is translated as CAGGVYNEQFF.

This clone was observed a few times. The chain links TRBV6-5 to TRBJ2-1, with D perhaps TRBD2 (6 bases). The germline V gene encodes CDR1 MNHEY and CDR2 SVGAGI. V was cut by 6 bases and J by 6 bases, with 18 bases left in between. The length of the CDR3 is 15 residues. CDR3 amino acids: CASSSQGGSGNEQFF. The CDR3, as DNA: TGTGCCAGCAGCTCCCAAGGAGGTAGCGGCAATGAGCAGTTCTTC.

The V gene is TRBV28, the J gene TRBJ1-1, with 11 bases that match TRBD1. This CDR3 comprises 15 residues. CDR1 is MDHEN, CDR2 SYDVKM, per germline. Unmatched junction bases numbered 10, after V lost 3 bases and J lost 10 bases. This CDR3 reads CASSFGGTGGRRAFF. CDR3 bases: TGTGCCAGCAGTTTTGGGGGGACAGGGGGGAGGCGAGCTTTCTTT.